Shown below are 4 T cell receptor beta chains from a single sample sequenced in a study of T cells in Graves' hyperthyroidism and ophthalmopathy. RNA transcripts served as the template for amplifying TCR beta CDR3 regions. RT-PCR in the first round (using the HTBI primer set) targeted the TCR CDR3. TCRdb ran MiXCR on the multiplex PCR reads and lists one entry per CDR3 protein. The sample yields some 620,000 distinct CDR3 sequences, around 16% seen once. Sequenced sample: blood. The receptor set was obtained from a woman aged 25 to 45 with Graves' hyperthyroidism.

This clonotype was seen at least ten times. This sequence joins TRBV12-3 or TRBV12-4 and TRBJ2-1; the D gene is possibly TRBD2 (6 bases). The CDR3 extends over 15 amino acids. Trimming shortened V by 7 bases and J by 0 bases, and 13 bases separated the two germline ends. This chain's CDR3 is CASTSDYLSYNEQFF. In nucleotides, the CDR3 is TGTGCCAGCACCTCGGACTACCTCTCCTACAATGAGCAGTTCTTC.

Here the CDR3 reads CVASGGRTDTQYF. CDR3 sequence (DNA): TGTGTCGCCTCAGGGGGAAGAACAGATACGCAGTATTTT. The chain couples TRBV27 to TRBJ2-3, with TRBD1 matching 7 bases. Germline V gene data show CDR1 as MNHEY and CDR2 as SMNVEV (reference sequence). The CDR3 is 13 residues long.

This clonotype was counted at least ten times. The rearrangement links TRBV3-1 to TRBJ2-1; 14 positions match TRBD2. The CDR3 consists of 14 residues. Germline loops: CDR1 LGHDT, CDR2 YNNKEL (reference sequence). After removal of 4 bases from V and 10 bases from J, the junction contained 3 bases not matched to a gene. The DNA of the CDR3 is TGTGCCAGCAGCCGACTAGCGGGAGGGCAGGAGCAGTTCTTC. It encodes CASSRLAGGQEQFF.

CDR3 bases: TGTGCCAGCAGCTTAAGGGGTATAGCGGGAGGGGGTGGCAATGAGCAGTTCTTC. Translation gives CASSLRGIAGGGGNEQFF. The rearrangement links TRBV7-3 to TRBJ2-1, with 11 positions matching TRBD2. The CDR3 extends over 18 amino acids. Trimming cost V 1 base and J 6 bases; bases outside gene matches: 11. From germline, CDR1 is SGHTA and CDR2 FQGTGA.